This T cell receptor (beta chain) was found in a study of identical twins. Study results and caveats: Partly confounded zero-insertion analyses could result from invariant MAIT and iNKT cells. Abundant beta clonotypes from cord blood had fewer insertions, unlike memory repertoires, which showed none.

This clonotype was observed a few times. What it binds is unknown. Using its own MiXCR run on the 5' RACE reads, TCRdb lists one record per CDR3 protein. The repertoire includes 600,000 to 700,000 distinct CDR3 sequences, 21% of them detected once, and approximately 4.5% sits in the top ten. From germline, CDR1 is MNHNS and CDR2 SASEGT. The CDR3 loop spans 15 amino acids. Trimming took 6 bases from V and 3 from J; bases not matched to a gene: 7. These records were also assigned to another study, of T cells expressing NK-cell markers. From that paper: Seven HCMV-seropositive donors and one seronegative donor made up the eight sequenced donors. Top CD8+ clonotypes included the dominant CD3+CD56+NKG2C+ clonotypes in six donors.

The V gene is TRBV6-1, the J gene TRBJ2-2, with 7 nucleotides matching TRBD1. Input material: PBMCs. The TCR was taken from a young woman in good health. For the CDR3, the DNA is TGTGCCAGCAGCCGACAGGGTTTAGACACCGGGGAGCTGTTTTTT. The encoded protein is CASSRQGLDTGELFF.